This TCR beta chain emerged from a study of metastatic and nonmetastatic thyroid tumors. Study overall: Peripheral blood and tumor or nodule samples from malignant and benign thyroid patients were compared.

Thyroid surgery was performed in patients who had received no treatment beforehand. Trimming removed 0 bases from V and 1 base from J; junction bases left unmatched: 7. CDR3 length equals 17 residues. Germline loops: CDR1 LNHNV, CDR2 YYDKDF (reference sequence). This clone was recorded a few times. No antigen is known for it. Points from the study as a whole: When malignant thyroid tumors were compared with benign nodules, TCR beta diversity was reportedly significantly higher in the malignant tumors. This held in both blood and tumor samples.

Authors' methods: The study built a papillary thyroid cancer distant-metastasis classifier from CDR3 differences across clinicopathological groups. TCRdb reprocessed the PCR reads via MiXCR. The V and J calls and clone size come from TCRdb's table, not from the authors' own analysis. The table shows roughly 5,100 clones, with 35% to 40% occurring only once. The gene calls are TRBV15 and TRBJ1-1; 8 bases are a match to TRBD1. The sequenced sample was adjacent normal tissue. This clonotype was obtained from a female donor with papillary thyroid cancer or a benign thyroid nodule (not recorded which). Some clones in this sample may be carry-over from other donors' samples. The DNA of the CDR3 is TGTGCCACCAGCAGAGATCAGGGGGCAGGGTCGAACACTGAAGCTTTCTTT. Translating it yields CATSRDQGAGSNTEAFF.